A selection of T cell receptor beta chains follows, all from one sample in a study of cytomegalovirus exposure and HLA in healthy donors. The data were produced by immunoSEQ multiplex PCR, yet TCRdb's version contains in-frame clones alone and is incomplete. This repertoire shows 150,000 or so clones, about 85% found once; its top ten account for about 2%. Sequencing input: PBMCs. All receptors derive from a young man in good health and CMV-seropositive. CDR3s include the opening cysteine and the closing phenylalanine or tryptophan. Fields, in order: J gene, V gene, D gene, clone size, CDR3 DNA, CDR3 protein. A D gene is named only where the DNA matches it firmly. Clone size, where shown, is once, few, many, or a class for clones that have expanded.

j_gene: TRBJ2-1; v_gene: TRBV6-1; d_gene: TRBD2; abundance: few; CDR3nt: TGTGCCAGCAGTAGACTAGCGGGGACTGGGAATGAGCAGTTCTTC; CDR3aa: CASSRLAGTGNEQFF
j_gene: TRBJ2-7; v_gene: TRBV6-1; d_gene: NA; abundance: NA; CDR3nt: TGTGCCAGCCGTTTTTTCAGCGGCTCCTACGAGCAGTACTTC; CDR3aa: CASRFFSGSYEQYF
j_gene: TRBJ1-1; v_gene: TRBV7-3; d_gene: TRBD1; abundance: NA; CDR3nt: TGTGCCAGCAGCTTAAGAGGGGACAGGGGGCGAGATGAAGCTTTCTTT; CDR3aa: CASSLRGDRGRDEAFF
j_gene: TRBJ2-1; v_gene: TRBV11-3; d_gene: NA; abundance: few; CDR3nt: TGTGCCAGCAGCTTAGATCTTTTGAATGAGCAGTTCTTC; CDR3aa: CASSLDLLNEQFF
j_gene: TRBJ1-3; v_gene: TRBV11-2; d_gene: NA; abundance: NA; CDR3nt: TGTGCCAGCAGCTTACAGGGTGCTGGAAACACCATATATTTT; CDR3aa: CASSLQGAGNTIYF
j_gene: TRBJ1-2; v_gene: TRBV10-3; d_gene: NA; abundance: NA; CDR3nt: TGTGCCAGTCTTCCAGGGCAGCACTATGGCTACACCTTC; CDR3aa: CASLPGQHYGYTF
j_gene: TRBJ1-2; v_gene: TRBV28; d_gene: NA; abundance: few; CDR3nt: TGTGCCAGCACCAGAAAGATGACTAACTATGGCTACACCTTC; CDR3aa: CASTRKMTNYGYTF
j_gene: TRBJ2-7; v_gene: TRBV9; d_gene: TRBD2; abundance: few; CDR3nt: TGTGCCAGCAGCGTAGTGTCGACTAGCGGTCTTGACGAGCAGTACTTC; CDR3aa: CASSVVSTSGLDEQYF
j_gene: TRBJ2-1; v_gene: TRBV4-3; d_gene: TRBD2; abundance: NA; CDR3nt: TGCGCCAGCAGCCCTCTTAGCGGGGGCGGGTATGAGCAGTTCTTC; CDR3aa: CASSPLSGGGYEQFF
j_gene: TRBJ2-3; v_gene: TRBV9; d_gene: TRBD2; abundance: NA; CDR3nt: TGTGCCAGCAGCAGAAGCGGGGGGGCAGATACGCAGTATTTT; CDR3aa: CASSRSGGADTQYF
j_gene: TRBJ2-7; v_gene: TRBV11-2; d_gene: NA; abundance: NA; CDR3nt: TGTGCCAGCAGGGACGGGGTCGTGCAGTACTTC; CDR3aa: CASRDGVVQYF
j_gene: TRBJ1-5; v_gene: TRBV19; d_gene: TRBD1; abundance: few; CDR3nt: TGTGCCAGTACTCGATTCCGGGACAGGGTGGAGCCCCAGCATTTT; CDR3aa: CASTRFRDRVEPQHF
j_gene: TRBJ2-1; v_gene: TRBV7-2; d_gene: TRBD2; abundance: NA; CDR3nt: TGTGCCAGCAGCCTTAGCGGGTTCTCCTACAATGAGCAGTTCTTC; CDR3aa: CASSLSGFSYNEQFF
j_gene: TRBJ1-2; v_gene: TRBV6-4; d_gene: NA; abundance: NA; CDR3nt: TGTGCCAGCAGTGACTCGCGGGGATTTGGCTACACCTTC; CDR3aa: CASSDSRGFGYTF
j_gene: TRBJ2-7; v_gene: TRBV19; d_gene: TRBD1; abundance: NA; CDR3nt: TGTGCCAGTAGTATCGCGCTCGTTGGGACAGTTCCCTACGAGCAGTACTTC; CDR3aa: CASSIALVGTVPYEQYF
j_gene: TRBJ2-2; v_gene: TRBV10-2; d_gene: NA; abundance: once; CDR3nt: TGCGCCAGCAGTGAGCCGCCGCGCACCGGGGAGCTGTTTTTT; CDR3aa: CASSEPPRTGELFF
j_gene: TRBJ1-5; v_gene: TRBV27; d_gene: TRBD1; abundance: NA; CDR3nt: TGTGCCAGCAGTCCCGACAGGGCCCGTCGCCAGCCCCAGCATTTT; CDR3aa: CASSPDRARRQPQHF
j_gene: TRBJ1-5; v_gene: TRBV7-2; d_gene: NA; abundance: NA; CDR3nt: TGTGCCAGCAGCGGCCGGGGGGGGGTCAATGGCAATCAGCCCCAGCATTTT; CDR3aa: CASSGRGGVNGNQPQHF
j_gene: TRBJ2-2; v_gene: TRBV23-1; d_gene: TRBD2; abundance: NA; CDR3nt: TGCGCCAGCAGTCAATCCAGCGGGAGAACATCTGGGGAGCTGTTTTTT; CDR3aa: CASSQSSGRTSGELFF
j_gene: TRBJ2-1; v_gene: TRBV7-2; d_gene: TRBD2; abundance: NA; CDR3nt: TGTGCCAGCAGCAAGCAGCTCGGCGGGGGGGACAATGAGCAGTTCTTC; CDR3aa: CASSKQLGGGDNEQFF
j_gene: TRBJ1-1; v_gene: TRBV5-4; d_gene: TRBD1; abundance: NA; CDR3nt: TGTGCCAGCAGCTTGGACGGGACAGGGGATTTCTTT; CDR3aa: CASSLDGTGDFF
j_gene: TRBJ1-6; v_gene: TRBV6-5; d_gene: NA; abundance: NA; CDR3nt: TGTGCCAGCAGTCCCGCCGGGGGGCTACGATCACCCCTCCACTTT; CDR3aa: CASSPAGGLRSPLHF
j_gene: TRBJ2-1; v_gene: TRBV11-3; d_gene: TRBD2; abundance: NA; CDR3nt: TGTGCCAGCAGCGATAGCGGGGGCTCCTCCTACAATGAGCAGTTCTTC; CDR3aa: CASSDSGGSSYNEQFF
j_gene: TRBJ2-7; v_gene: TRBV10-2; d_gene: NA; abundance: few; CDR3nt: TGCGCCAGCCTCGGGGGGCTATCAACCTACGAGCAGTACTTC; CDR3aa: CASLGGLSTYEQYF
j_gene: TRBJ1-1; v_gene: TRBV19; d_gene: TRBD1; abundance: NA; CDR3nt: TGTGCCAGTAGGAGGGGACAGGACGGCACTGAAGCTTTCTTT; CDR3aa: CASRRGQDGTEAFF
j_gene: TRBJ2-5; v_gene: TRBV6-1; d_gene: TRBD2; abundance: NA; CDR3nt: TGTGCCAGCAGTGAGCTTGGACTAGCGGGGTGGGAGACCCAGTACTTC; CDR3aa: CASSELGLAGWETQYF
j_gene: TRBJ1-5; v_gene: TRBV7-2; d_gene: NA; abundance: NA; CDR3nt: TGTGCCAGCAGCTTAGTAGTCGGGTCCAATCAGCCCCAGCATTTT; CDR3aa: CASSLVVGSNQPQHF
j_gene: TRBJ1-1; v_gene: TRBV6-5; d_gene: NA; abundance: NA; CDR3nt: TGTGCCAGCAGTCCACGAGGGGGTCCTGAAGCTTTCTTT; CDR3aa: CASSPRGGPEAFF
j_gene: TRBJ1-3; v_gene: TRBV11-2; d_gene: NA; abundance: NA; CDR3nt: TGTGCCAGCAGCTTAGCTTCGCAGGGGGGAAACACCATATATTTT; CDR3aa: CASSLASQGGNTIYF
j_gene: TRBJ2-7; v_gene: TRBV25-1; d_gene: TRBD1; abundance: NA; CDR3nt: TGTGCCAGCCGAGGACAGGGCCACGAGCAGTACTTC; CDR3aa: CASRGQGHEQYF
j_gene: TRBJ2-2; v_gene: TRBV10-3; d_gene: NA; abundance: few; CDR3nt: TGTGCCATCAATTCAGTCAACACCGGGGAGCTGTTTTTT; CDR3aa: CAINSVNTGELFF
j_gene: TRBJ1-1; v_gene: TRBV19; d_gene: NA; abundance: NA; CDR3nt: TGTGCCAGTAGCCTCGTTGGGGGAGGGAACACTGAAGCTTTCTTT; CDR3aa: CASSLVGGGNTEAFF
j_gene: TRBJ2-6; v_gene: TRBV6-1; d_gene: NA; abundance: NA; CDR3nt: TGTGCCAGCAGACGCGGGGAGCCTGGGGCCAACGTCCTGACTTTC; CDR3aa: CASRRGEPGANVLTF
j_gene: TRBJ1-5; v_gene: TRBV2; d_gene: NA; abundance: NA; CDR3nt: TGTGCCAGCAGTAAACACAGTGCAAGCAATCAGCCCCAGCATTTT; CDR3aa: CASSKHSASNQPQHF
j_gene: TRBJ2-5; v_gene: TRBV5-6; d_gene: NA; abundance: NA; CDR3nt: TGTGCCAGCAGCCAAGGGGGTGAGCAGTACTTC; CDR3aa: CASSQGGEQYF
j_gene: TRBJ1-2; v_gene: TRBV6-1; d_gene: NA; abundance: once; CDR3nt: TGTGCCAGCAGTGAGCGGGGCCCCTATGGCTACACCTTC; CDR3aa: CASSERGPYGYTF
j_gene: TRBJ2-3; v_gene: TRBV9; d_gene: NA; abundance: few; CDR3nt: TGTGCCAGCAGCGTAGGGGGAGCGCGAAGCACAGATACGCAGTATTTT; CDR3aa: CASSVGGARSTDTQYF
j_gene: TRBJ1-2; v_gene: TRBV19; d_gene: NA; abundance: NA; CDR3nt: TGTGCCAGTAGTCCCCCCCCGGACAGACATCTGGAGGGCTACACCTTC; CDR3aa: CASSPPPDRHLEGYTF
j_gene: TRBJ2-3; v_gene: TRBV5-1; d_gene: NA; abundance: NA; CDR3nt: TGCGCCAGCAGCTTGCGAATAGGGGATGCAGATACGCAGTATTTT; CDR3aa: CASSLRIGDADTQYF
j_gene: TRBJ2-5; v_gene: TRBV27; d_gene: TRBD2; abundance: NA; CDR3nt: TGTGCCAGCGGAATAGCGGGGGGGCCGGGGACCCAGTACTTC; CDR3aa: CASGIAGGPGTQYF
j_gene: TRBJ2-1; v_gene: TRBV6-4; d_gene: TRBD2; abundance: NA; CDR3nt: TGTGCCAGCAGATCTCAGACTAGCGGGGGGGCCTATGAGCAGTTCTTC; CDR3aa: CASRSQTSGGAYEQFF
j_gene: TRBJ1-1; v_gene: TRBV25-1; d_gene: NA; abundance: NA; CDR3nt: TGTGCCAGCAGTGATGACAGGTTGGGCTCCACTGAAGCTTTCTTT; CDR3aa: CASSDDRLGSTEAFF
j_gene: TRBJ1-2; v_gene: TRBV14; d_gene: NA; abundance: NA; CDR3nt: TGTGCCAGCAGCCAATGGGGCGGCTACACCTTC; CDR3aa: CASSQWGGYTF
j_gene: TRBJ1-1; v_gene: TRBV5-6; d_gene: NA; abundance: NA; CDR3nt: TGTGCCAGCAGCTTGGCGGACACTGAAGCTTTCTTT; CDR3aa: CASSLADTEAFF
j_gene: TRBJ2-6; v_gene: TRBV5-1; d_gene: NA; abundance: NA; CDR3nt: TGCGCCAGCAGCGTTCAAGGGGTCCGCTCTGGGGCCAACGGCCTGACTTTC; CDR3aa: CASSVQGVRSGANGLTF
j_gene: TRBJ2-3; v_gene: TRBV6-5; d_gene: NA; abundance: NA; CDR3nt: TGTGCCAGCAGTTATGGCCGCACAGATACGCAGTATTTT; CDR3aa: CASSYGRTDTQYF
j_gene: TRBJ2-7; v_gene: TRBV23-1; d_gene: TRBD1; abundance: NA; CDR3nt: TGCGCCAGCAGTCAATCCAGGGACAGTAGGTCCAATATACTACACTACGAGCAGTACTTC; CDR3aa: CASSQSRDSRSNILHYEQYF
j_gene: TRBJ2-5; v_gene: TRBV5-1; d_gene: TRBD1; abundance: once; CDR3nt: TGCGCCAGCAGCATAACCGGGACAGGGTTTGAAGAGACCCAGTACTTC; CDR3aa: CASSITGTGFEETQYF
j_gene: TRBJ2-5; v_gene: TRBV6-5; d_gene: NA; abundance: few; CDR3nt: TGTGCCAGCAGTTACTCCGGACAGAAAGAGACCCAGTACTTC; CDR3aa: CASSYSGQKETQYF
j_gene: TRBJ2-3; v_gene: TRBV7-2; d_gene: NA; abundance: few; CDR3nt: TGTGCCAGCAGCTTAGTAAGCACAGATACGCAGTATTTT; CDR3aa: CASSLVSTDTQYF
j_gene: TRBJ2-3; v_gene: TRBV11-1; d_gene: TRBD1; abundance: NA; CDR3nt: TGTGCCAGCGGGACAGGGGGCAGAGATACGCAGTATTTT; CDR3aa: CASGTGGRDTQYF
j_gene: TRBJ1-1; v_gene: TRBV20-1; d_gene: NA; abundance: NA; CDR3nt: TGCAGTGCTGCAGGACAGAGGGAAGCTTTCTTT; CDR3aa: CSAAGQREAFF
j_gene: TRBJ1-3; v_gene: TRBV5-1; d_gene: TRBD1; abundance: NA; CDR3nt: TGCGCCAGCAGCGTCACAGGGGATGGAGCAAACACCATATATTTT; CDR3aa: CASSVTGDGANTIYF
j_gene: TRBJ2-1; v_gene: TRBV29-1; d_gene: NA; abundance: NA; CDR3nt: TGCAGCGTACAGAACAATGAGCAGTTCTTC; CDR3aa: CSVQNNEQFF
j_gene: TRBJ1-4; v_gene: TRBV2; d_gene: NA; abundance: NA; CDR3nt: TGTGCCAGCAGTGAAGTCAAGGTACAGGGTAATGAAAAACTGTTTTTT; CDR3aa: CASSEVKVQGNEKLFF
j_gene: TRBJ1-5; v_gene: TRBV25-1; d_gene: TRBD1; abundance: NA; CDR3nt: TGTGCCAGCAGGAAGGACAGGGGGGGACAGCCCCAGCATTTT; CDR3aa: CASRKDRGGQPQHF
j_gene: TRBJ1-1; v_gene: TRBV7-2; d_gene: TRBD1; abundance: NA; CDR3nt: TGTGCCAGCAGCTTCGGACAGGGCACTGAAGCTTTCTTT; CDR3aa: CASSFGQGTEAFF
j_gene: TRBJ2-1; v_gene: TRBV19; d_gene: NA; abundance: NA; CDR3nt: TGTGCCAGTACCCCCTCCCGGGGTAGGAATGAGCAGTTCTTC; CDR3aa: CASTPSRGRNEQFF
j_gene: TRBJ2-3; v_gene: TRBV19; d_gene: TRBD1; abundance: NA; CDR3nt: TGTGCCAGTAGCGAGGGACAGTCCACAGATACGCAGTATTTT; CDR3aa: CASSEGQSTDTQYF
j_gene: TRBJ1-3; v_gene: TRBV6-5; d_gene: NA; abundance: NA; CDR3nt: TGTGCCAGCTTATCTGGAAACACCATATATTTT; CDR3aa: CASLSGNTIYF